The subject of this entry is one T cell receptor (beta chain). This sample was taken from a study of blood T cell repertoires in COVID-19. For the study at large: From T cells, B-cell-depleted T cells, or PBMCs came the material, which was cDNA or gDNA.

This CDR3 comprises 15 residues. Per germline, CDR1 KGHSH and CDR2 LQKENI. The V gene end was trimmed by 3 bases and the J gene end by 4 bases; junction bases not matched to a gene: 6. TCRdb's copy holds only in-frame clones and misses some; the assay was immunoSEQ multiplex PCR. Of over 150,000 clones listed, roughly 84% are singletons. The chain couples TRBV18 to TRBJ1-5; 7 nucleotides agree with TRBD1. The clonotype was recovered from a woman aged 45-65 years who had recovered from COVID-19. Source material: PBMCs or T cells enriched from blood (not recorded which). The CDR3 sequence is CASSPLPQGNQPQHF. CDR3 coding DNA: TGTGCCAGCTCACCCCTCCCACAGGGGAATCAGCCCCAGCATTTT.